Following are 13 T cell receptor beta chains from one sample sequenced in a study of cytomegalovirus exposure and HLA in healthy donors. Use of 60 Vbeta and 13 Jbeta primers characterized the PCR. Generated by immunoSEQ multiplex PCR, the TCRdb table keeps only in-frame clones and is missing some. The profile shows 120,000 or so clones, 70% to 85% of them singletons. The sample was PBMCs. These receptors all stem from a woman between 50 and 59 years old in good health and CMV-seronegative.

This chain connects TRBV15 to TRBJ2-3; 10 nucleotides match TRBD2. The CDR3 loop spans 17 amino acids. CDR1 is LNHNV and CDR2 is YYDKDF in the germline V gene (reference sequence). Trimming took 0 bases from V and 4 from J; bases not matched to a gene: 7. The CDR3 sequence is CATSREASGRGADTQYF. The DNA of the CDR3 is TGTGCCACCAGCAGAGAGGCTAGCGGGAGAGGCGCAGATACGCAGTATTTT.

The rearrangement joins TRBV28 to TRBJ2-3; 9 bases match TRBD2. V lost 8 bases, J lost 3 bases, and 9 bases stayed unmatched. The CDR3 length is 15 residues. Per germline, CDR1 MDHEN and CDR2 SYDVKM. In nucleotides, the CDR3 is TGTGCCAGCTTTATTAGCGGGAGAGGGACAGATACGCAGTATTTT. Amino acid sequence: CASFISGRGTDTQYF.

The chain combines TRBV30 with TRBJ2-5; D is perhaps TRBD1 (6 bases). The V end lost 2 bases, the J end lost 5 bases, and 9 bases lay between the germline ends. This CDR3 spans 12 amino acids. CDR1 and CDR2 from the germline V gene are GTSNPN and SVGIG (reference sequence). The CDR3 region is CAWSPQGETQYF. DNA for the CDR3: TGTGCCTGGAGTCCACAGGGCGAGACCCAGTACTTC.

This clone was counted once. The CDR3 loop is CAWSEGLVGIAGSYEQYF. CDR3 DNA sequence: TGTGCCTGGAGTGAAGGACTAGTTGGGATCGCCGGATCCTACGAGCAGTACTTC. This chain uses TRBV30 with TRBJ2-7; 7 positions match TRBD2. Trimming removed 1 base from V and 1 base from J; junction bases left unmatched: 16. Germline V lookup: CDR1 GTSNPN, CDR2 SVGIG (reference sequence). The CDR3 loop spans 18 amino acids.

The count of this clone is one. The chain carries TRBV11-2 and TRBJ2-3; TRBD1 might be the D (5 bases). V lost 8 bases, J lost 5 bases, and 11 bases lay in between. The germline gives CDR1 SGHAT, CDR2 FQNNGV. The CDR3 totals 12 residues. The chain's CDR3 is CASAQGRDTQYF. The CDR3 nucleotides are TGTGCCAGCGCCCAGGGTCGAGATACGCAGTATTTT.

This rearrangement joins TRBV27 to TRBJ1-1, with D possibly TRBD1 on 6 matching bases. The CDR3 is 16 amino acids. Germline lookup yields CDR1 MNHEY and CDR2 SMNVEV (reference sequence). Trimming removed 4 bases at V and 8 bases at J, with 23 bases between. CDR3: CASSSRDRNRVGEAFF. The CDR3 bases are TGTGCCAGCAGTTCAAGAGATAGAAACAGGGTTGGGGAAGCTTTCTTT.

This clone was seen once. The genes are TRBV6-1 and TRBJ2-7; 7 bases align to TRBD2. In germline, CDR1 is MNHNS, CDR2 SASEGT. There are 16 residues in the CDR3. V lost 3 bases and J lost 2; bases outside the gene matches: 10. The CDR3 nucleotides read TGTGCCAGCAGTGAGTCGGCGCGAGCGGGACCCTACGAGCAGTACTTC. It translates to CASSESARAGPYEQYF.

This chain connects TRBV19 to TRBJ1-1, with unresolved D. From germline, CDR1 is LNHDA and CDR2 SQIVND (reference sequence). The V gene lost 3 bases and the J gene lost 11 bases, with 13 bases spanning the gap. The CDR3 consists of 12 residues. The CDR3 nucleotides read TGTGCCAGTAGTATCGACGTGGGGAGGGCTTTCTTT. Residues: CASSIDVGRAFF.

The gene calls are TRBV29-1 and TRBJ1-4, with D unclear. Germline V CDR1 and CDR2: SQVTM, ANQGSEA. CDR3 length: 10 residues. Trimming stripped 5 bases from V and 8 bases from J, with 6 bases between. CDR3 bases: TGCAGCGTTTGGGAGGAAAAACTGTTTTTT. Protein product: CSVWEEKLFF. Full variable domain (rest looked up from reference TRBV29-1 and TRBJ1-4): SAVISQKPSRDICQRGTSLTIQCQVDSQVTMMFWYRQQPGQSLTLIATANQGSEATYESGFVIDKFPISRPNLTFSTLTVSNMSPEDSSIYLCSVWEEKLFFGSGTQLSVL.

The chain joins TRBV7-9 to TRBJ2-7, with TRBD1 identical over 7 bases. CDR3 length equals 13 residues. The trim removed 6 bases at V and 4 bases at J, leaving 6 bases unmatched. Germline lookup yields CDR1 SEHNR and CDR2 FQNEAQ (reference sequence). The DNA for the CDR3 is TGTGCCAGCAGTTTTGACAGGGATTACGAGCAGTACTTC. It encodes CASSFDRDYEQYF.

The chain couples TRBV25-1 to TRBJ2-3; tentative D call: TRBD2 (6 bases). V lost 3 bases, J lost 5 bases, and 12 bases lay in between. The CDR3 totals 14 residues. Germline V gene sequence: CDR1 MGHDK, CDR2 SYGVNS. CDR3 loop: CASSEAGSRDTQYF. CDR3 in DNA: TGTGCCAGCAGTGAGGCGGGATCGAGAGATACGCAGTATTTT. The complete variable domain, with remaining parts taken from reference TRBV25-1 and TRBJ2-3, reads EADIYQTPRYLVIGTGKKITLECSQTMGHDKMYWYQQDPGMELHLIHYSYGVNSTEKGDLSSESTVSRIRTEHFPLTLESARPSHTSQYLCASSEAGSRDTQYFGPGTRLTVL.

CDR3 DNA: TGTGCCTTCAGCTCCTACAATGAGCAGTTCTTC. It translates to CAFSSYNEQFF. This rearrangement joins TRBV30 to TRBJ2-1; D gene unclear. Trimming pared 7 bases from V and 0 bases from J, leaving 4 bases between. The CDR3 contains 11 residues. Germline V CDR1 and CDR2: GTSNPN, SVGIG (reference sequence).

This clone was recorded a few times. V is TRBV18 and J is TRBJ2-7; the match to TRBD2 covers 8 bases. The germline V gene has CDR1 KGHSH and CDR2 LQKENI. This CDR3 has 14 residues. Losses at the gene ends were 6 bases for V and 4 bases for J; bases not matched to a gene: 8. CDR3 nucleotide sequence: TGTGCCAGCTCCCCGGGAGGGTTCGGTTACGAGCAGTACTTC. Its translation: CASSPGGFGYEQYF.